This T cell receptor (beta chain) was captured in a study of regulatory T cells in long-lasting Graves disease. Looking at the study overall: Antithyroid drug exposure in newly diagnosed Graves' patients had lasted under 3 months.

Study-wide results and caveats: TCR diversity was lower in persistent Graves' patients than in newly diagnosed ones.

The CDR3 spans 12 residues. Germline CDR1 reads SNHLY; CDR2 reads FYNNEI. According to the study, TCR beta libraries were built with iRepertoire HTBI primers and CDR3-region Arm-PCR. TCRdb itself ran the multiplex PCR reads through MiXCR, one entry per CDR3 protein. The profile shows 200,000 to 300,000 distinct CDR3 sequences, just over 20% of them singletons. This clonotype was seen ten or more times. Its antigen is currently unknown. Time point indicated: newly diagnosed GD, antithyroid drugs for less than 3 months. Generation of the TCR library employed RNA extracted from PBMCs. This chain connects TRBV2 to TRBJ2-3; D gene uncertain. With the DNA end fitting TRBJ2-5 better, the J assignment may be wrong. The sample consisted of peripheral blood mononuclear cells (PBMCs), taken at new diagnosis, from a patient treated with antithyroid drugs. This clonotype was sampled from a female donor with Graves disease. CDR3 DNA: TGTGCCACGGGTGGGGATCCAGAGACCCAGTACTTC. This translates into CATGGDPETQYF.